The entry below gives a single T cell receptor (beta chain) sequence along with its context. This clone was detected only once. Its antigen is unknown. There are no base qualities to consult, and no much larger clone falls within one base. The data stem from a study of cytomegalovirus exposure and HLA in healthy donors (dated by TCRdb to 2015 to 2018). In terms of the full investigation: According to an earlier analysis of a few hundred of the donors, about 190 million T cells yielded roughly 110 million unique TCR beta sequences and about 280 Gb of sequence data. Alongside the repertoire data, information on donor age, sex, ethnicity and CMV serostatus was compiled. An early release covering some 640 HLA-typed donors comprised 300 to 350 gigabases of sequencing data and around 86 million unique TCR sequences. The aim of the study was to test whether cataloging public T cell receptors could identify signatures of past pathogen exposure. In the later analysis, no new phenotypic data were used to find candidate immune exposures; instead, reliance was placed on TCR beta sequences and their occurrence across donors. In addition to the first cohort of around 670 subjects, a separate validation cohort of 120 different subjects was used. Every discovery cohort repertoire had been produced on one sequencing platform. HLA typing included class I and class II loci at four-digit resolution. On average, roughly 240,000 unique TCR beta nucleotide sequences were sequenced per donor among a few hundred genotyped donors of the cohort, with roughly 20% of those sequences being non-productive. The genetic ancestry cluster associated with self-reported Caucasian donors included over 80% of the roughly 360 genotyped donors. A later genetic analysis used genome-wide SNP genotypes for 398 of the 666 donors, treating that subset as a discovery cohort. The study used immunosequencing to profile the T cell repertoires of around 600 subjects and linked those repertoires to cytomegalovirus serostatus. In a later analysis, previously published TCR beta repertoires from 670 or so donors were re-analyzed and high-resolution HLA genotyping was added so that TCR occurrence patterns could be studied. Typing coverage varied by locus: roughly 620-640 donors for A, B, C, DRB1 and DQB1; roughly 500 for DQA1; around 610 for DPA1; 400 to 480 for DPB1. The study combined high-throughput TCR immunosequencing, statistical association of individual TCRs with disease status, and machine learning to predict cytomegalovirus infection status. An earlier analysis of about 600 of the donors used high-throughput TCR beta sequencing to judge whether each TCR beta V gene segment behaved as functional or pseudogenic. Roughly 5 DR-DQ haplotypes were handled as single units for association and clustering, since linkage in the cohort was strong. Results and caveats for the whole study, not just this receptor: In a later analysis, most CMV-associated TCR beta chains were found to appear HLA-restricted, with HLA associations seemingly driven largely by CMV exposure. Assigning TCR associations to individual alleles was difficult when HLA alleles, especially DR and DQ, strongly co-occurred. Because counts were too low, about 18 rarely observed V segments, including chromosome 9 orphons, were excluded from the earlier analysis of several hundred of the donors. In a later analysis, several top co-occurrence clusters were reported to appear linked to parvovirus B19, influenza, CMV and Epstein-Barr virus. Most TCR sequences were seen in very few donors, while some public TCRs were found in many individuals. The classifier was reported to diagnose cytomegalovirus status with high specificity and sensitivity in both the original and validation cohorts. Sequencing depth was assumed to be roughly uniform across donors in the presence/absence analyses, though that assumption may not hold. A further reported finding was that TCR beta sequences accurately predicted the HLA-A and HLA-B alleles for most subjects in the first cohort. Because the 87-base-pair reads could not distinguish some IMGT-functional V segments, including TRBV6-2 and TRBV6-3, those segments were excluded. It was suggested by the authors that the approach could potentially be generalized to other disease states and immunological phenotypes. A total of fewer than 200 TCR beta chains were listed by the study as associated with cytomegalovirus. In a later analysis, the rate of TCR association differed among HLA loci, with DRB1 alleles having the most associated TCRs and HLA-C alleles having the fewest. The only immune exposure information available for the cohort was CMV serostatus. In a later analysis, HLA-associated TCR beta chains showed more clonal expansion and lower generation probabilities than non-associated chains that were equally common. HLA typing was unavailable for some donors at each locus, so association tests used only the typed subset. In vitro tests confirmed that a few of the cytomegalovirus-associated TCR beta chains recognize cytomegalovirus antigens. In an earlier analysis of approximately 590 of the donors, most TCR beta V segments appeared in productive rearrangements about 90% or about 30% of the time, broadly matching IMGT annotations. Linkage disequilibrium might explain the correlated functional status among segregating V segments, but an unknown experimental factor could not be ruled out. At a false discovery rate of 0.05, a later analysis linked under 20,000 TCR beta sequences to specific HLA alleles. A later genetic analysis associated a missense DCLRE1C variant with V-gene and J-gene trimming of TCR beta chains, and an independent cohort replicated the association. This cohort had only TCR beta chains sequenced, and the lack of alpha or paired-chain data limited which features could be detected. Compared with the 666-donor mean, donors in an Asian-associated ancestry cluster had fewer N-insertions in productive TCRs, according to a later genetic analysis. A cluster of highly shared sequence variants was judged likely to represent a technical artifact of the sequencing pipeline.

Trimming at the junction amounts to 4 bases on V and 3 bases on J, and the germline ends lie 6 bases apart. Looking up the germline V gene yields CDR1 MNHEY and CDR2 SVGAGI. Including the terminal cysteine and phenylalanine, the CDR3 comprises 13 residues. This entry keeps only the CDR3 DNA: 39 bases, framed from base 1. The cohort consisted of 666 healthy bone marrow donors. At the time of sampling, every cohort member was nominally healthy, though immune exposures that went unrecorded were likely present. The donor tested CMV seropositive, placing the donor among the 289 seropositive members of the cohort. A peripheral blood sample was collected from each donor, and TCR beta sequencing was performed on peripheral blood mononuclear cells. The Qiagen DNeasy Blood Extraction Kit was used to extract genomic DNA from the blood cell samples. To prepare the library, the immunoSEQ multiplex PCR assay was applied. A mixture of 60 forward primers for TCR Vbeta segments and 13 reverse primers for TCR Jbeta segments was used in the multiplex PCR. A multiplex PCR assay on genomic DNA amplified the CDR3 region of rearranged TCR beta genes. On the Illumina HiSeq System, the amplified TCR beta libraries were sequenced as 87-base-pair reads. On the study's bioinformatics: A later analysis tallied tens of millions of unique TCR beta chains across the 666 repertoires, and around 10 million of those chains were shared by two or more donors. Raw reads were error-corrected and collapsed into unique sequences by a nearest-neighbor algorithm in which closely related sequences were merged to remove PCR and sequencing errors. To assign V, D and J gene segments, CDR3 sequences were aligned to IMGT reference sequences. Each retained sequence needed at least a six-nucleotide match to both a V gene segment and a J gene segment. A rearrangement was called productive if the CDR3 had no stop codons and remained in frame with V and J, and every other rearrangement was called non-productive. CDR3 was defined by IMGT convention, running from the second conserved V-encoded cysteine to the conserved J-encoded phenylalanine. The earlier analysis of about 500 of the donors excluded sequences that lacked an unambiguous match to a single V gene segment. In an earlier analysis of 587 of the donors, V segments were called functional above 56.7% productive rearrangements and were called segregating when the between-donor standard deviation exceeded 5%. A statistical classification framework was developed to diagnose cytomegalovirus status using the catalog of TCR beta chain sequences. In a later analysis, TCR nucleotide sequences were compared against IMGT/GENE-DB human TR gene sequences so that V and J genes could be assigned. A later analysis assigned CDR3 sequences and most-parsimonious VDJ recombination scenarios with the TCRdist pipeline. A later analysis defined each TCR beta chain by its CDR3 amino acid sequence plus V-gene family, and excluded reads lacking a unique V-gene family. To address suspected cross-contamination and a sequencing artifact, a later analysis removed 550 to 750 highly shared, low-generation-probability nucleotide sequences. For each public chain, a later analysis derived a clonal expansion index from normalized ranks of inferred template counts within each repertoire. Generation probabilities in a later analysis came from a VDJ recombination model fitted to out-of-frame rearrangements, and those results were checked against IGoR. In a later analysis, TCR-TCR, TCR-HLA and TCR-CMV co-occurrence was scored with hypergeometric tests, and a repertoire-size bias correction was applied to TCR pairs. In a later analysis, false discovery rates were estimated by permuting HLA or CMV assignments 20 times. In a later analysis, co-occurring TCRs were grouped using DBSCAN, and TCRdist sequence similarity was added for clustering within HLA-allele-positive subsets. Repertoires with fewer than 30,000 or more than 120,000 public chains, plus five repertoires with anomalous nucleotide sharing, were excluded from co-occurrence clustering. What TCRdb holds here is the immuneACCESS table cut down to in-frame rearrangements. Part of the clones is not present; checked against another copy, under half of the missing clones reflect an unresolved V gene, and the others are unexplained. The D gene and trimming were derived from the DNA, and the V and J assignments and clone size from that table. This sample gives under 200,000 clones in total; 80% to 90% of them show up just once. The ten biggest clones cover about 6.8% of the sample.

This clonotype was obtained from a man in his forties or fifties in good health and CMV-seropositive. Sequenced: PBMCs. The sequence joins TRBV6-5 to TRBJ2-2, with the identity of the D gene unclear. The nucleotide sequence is TGTGCCAGCAGTTGGAGTGACACCGGGGAGCTGTTTTTT. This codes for CASSWSDTGELFF.